The subject of this entry is one TCR beta chain. Its specificity is unknown. This sample was taken from a study of T cell responses to AZD1222 COVID-19 vaccine. Study conclusions and caveats: There were vaccine-associated CD4 TCRs across spike, dominant at 160-218 and 743-854. It was only after the peak T cell response that any repertoires were sampled. Targeting of unmutated variant regions was reportedly seen in nearly half of spike-specific TCRs. White British ancestry dominated among donors, who included more females, and clonal diversity was possibly underestimated.

Generated by immunoSEQ multiplex PCR, the TCRdb table keeps only in-frame clones and is missing some. The table lists some 150,000 clones, 85% to 95% of them singletons, with approximately 1.5% in the top ten. V shed 4 bases and J shed 4 bases, with 8 bases lying between them. Germline assignment: CDR1 WNHNN and CDR2 SYGVQD (reference sequence). The CDR3 is 13 amino acids. The sample consisted of peripheral blood, taken 28 days after the second AZD1222 dose. This sequence originates from an adult who received the AZD1222 COVID-19 vaccine. The V and J genes are TRBV10-1 and TRBJ2-1, with D possibly matching TRBD1 (6 bases). The CDR3, as DNA: TGCGCCAGCAGTGGAGACAGGTACAATGAGCAGTTCTTC. Amino acids: CASSGDRYNEQFF.